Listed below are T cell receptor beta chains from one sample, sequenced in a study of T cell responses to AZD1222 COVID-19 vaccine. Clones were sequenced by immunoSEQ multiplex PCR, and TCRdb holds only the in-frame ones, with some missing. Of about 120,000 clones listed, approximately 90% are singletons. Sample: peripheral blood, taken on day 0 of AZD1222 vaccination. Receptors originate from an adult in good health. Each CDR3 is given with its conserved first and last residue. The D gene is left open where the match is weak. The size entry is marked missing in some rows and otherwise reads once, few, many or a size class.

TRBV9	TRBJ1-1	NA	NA	TGTGCCAGCAGCGTAACGGGCACTAGGAACACTGAAGCTTTCTTT	CASSVTGTRNTEAFF
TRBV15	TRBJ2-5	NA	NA	TGTGCCACCAGCAGAGATTCCCCAGGGTCAGAGACCCAGTACTTC	CATSRDSPGSETQYF
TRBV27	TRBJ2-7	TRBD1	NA	TGTGCCACGACGACAGGGGGCTCCTACGAGCAGTACTTC	CATTTGGSYEQYF
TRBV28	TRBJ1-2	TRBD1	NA	TGTGCCAGCACCCCAGGGGGGACCCCGGGGAGCGTTACCTATGGCTACACCTTC	CASTPGGTPGSVTYGYTF
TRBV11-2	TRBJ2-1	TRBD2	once	TGTGCCAGCAGCTTTGGGACTAGCGGGAGCAATGAGCAGTTCTTC	CASSFGTSGSNEQFF
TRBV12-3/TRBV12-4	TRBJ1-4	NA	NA	TGTGCCAGCAGCGTCAGTGAAAAACTGTTTTTT	CASSVSEKLFF
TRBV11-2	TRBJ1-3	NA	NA	TGTGCCAGCAGCTCAAGAGCTACCCAGGCTGGAAACACCATATATTTT	CASSSRATQAGNTIYF
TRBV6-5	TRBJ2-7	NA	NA	TGTGCCAGCAGCCGTTCGGGGGAGGCTTACTACGAGCAGTACTTC	CASSRSGEAYYEQYF
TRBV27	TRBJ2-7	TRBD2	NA	TGTGCCAGCAGAGTTATAGGACTAGAAGACGAGCAGTACTTC	CASRVIGLEDEQYF
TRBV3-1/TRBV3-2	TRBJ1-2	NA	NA	TGTGCCAGCAGCCGACAGACAGACGGTGGCTACACCTTC	CASSRQTDGGYTF
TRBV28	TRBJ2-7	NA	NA	TGTGCCAGCACCTTTACGGGGCCCACCTACGAGCAGTACTTC	CASTFTGPTYEQYF
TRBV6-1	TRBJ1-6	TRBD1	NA	TGTGCCAGCAGTGAAAATACAGGGGATAATTCACCCCTCCACTTT	CASSENTGDNSPLHF
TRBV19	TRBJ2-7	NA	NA	TGTGCCAGACCGGGGCGTTACTCCTACGAGCAGTACTTC	CARPGRYSYEQYF
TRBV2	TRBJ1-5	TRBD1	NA	TGTGCCAGCAGAATCGGGACAGCTTATCAGCCCCAGCATTTT	CASRIGTAYQPQHF
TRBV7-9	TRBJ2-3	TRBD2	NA	TGTGCCAGCAGCTTAGAGAGACTAGCGGGATCGGTAGATACGCAGTATTTT	CASSLERLAGSVDTQYF
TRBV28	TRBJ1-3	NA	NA	TGTGCCAGCACTTCAATCGGGAGAAACACCATATATTTT	CASTSIGRNTIYF
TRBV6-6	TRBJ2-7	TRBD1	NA	TGTGCCAGCAGACGGGACAGGGGGGATCGTTACGAGCAGTACTTC	CASRRDRGDRYEQYF
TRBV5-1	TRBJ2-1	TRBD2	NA	TGCGCCAGCCGGGGCCTAGCGGGCTACAATGAGCAGTTCTTC	CASRGLAGYNEQFF
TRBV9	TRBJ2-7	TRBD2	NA	TGTGCCAGCAGCGAGGGGCGGGAGAGCTCCTACGAGCAGTACTTC	CASSEGRESSYEQYF
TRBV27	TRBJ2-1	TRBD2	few	TGTGCCAGCAGGGGACTAGGTTTTTGGGAGCAGTTCTTC	CASRGLGFWEQFF
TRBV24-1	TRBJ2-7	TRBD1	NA	TGTGCCACCAGTGAGGGACAGGGATCCTACGAGCAGTACTTC	CATSEGQGSYEQYF
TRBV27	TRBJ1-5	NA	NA	TGTGCCAGCAGTTTGGGAGGGGGAGGAAGCAATCAGCCCCAGCATTTT	CASSLGGGGSNQPQHF
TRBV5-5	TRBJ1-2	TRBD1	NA	TGTGCCAGCAGCTCCGCAAGACAGGGGGCCCTAAACTATGGCTACACCTTC	CASSSARQGALNYGYTF
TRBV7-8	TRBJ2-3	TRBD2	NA	TGTGCCAGCAGCGTACAAGGGACTAGCGATGATACGCAGTATTTT	CASSVQGTSDDTQYF
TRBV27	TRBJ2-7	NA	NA	TGTGCCAGCAGGTTAGGCCTTGCCTACGAGCAGTACTTC	CASRLGLAYEQYF
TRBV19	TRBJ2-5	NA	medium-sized	TGTGCCAGTAGTATCCCGACTAGTTCAGGCCTAGAGACCCAGTACTTC	CASSIPTSSGLETQYF
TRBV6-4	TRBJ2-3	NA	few	TGTGCCAGCAGTGACAGGTGGACAGATACGCAGTATTTT	CASSDRWTDTQYF
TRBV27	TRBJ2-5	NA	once	TGTGCCAGCAACATAGACAGGACGGGGAGGGAGACCCAGTACTTC	CASNIDRTGRETQYF
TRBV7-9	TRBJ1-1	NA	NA	TGTGCCATCTCTCCAGGACAGAACACTGAAGCTTTCTTT	CAISPGQNTEAFF
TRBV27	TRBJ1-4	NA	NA	TGTGCCAGCAGTTCTCTCGGTGTTAATGAAAAACTGTTTTTT	CASSSLGVNEKLFF
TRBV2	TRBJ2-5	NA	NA	TGTGCCAGCAGTGTCCGGGAGACCCAGTACTTC	CASSVRETQYF
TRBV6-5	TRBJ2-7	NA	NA	TGTGCCAGCAGAGACCCAGGGGGGGGCTCGATTGAGCAGTACTTC	CASRDPGGGSIEQYF
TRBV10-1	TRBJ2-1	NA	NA	TGCGCCAGCAGTTTCGGACAAACAGCGCGGCAGTTCTTC	CASSFGQTARQFF